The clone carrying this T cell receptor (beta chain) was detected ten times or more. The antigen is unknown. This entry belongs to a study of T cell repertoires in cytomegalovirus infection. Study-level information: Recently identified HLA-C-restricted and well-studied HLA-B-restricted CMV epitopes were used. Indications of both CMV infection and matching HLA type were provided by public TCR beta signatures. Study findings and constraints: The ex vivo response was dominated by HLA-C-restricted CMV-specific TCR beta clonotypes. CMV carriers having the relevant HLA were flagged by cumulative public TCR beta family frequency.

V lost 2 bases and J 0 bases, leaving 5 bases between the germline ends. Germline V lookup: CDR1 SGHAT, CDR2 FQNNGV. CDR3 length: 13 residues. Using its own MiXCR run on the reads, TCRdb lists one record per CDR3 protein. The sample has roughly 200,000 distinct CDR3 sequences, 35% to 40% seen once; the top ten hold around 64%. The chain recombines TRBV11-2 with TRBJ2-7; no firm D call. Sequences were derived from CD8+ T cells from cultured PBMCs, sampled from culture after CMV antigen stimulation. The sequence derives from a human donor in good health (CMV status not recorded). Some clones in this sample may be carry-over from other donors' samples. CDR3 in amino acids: CASSLWGSYEQYF. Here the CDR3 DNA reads TGTGCCAGCAGCTTATGGGGCTCCTACGAGCAGTACTTC.